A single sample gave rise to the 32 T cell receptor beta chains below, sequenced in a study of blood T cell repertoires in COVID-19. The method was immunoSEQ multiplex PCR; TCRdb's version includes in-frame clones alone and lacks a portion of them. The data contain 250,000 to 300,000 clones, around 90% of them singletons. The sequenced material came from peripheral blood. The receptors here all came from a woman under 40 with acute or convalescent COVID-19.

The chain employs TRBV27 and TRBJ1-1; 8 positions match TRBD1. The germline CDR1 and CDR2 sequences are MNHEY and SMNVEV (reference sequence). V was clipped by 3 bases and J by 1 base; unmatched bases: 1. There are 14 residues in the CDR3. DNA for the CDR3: TGTGCCAGCAGTTTCGGACAGGGGAACACTGAAGCTTTCTTT. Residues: CASSFGQGNTEAFF.

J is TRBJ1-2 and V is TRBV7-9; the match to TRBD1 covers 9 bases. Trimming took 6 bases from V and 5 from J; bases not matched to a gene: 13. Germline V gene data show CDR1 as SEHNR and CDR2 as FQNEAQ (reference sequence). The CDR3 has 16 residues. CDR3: CASSYERDRGGYGYTF. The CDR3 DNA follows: TGTGCCAGCAGTTATGAACGAGACAGGGGGGGTTATGGCTACACCTTC.

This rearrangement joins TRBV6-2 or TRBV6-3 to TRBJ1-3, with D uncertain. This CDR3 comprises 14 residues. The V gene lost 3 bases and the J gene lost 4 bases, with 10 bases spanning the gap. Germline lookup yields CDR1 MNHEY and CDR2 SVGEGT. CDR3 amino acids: CASSYLELGNTIYF. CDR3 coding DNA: TGTGCCAGCAGTTATTTGGAGCTCGGAAACACCATATATTTT.

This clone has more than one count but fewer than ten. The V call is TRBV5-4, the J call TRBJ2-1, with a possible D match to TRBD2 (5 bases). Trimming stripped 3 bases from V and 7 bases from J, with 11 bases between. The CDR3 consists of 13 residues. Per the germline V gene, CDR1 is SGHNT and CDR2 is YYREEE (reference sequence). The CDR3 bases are TGTGCCAGCAGCTCCAGAGCGGCTAATGAGCAGTTCTTC. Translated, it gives CASSSRAANEQFF.

The CDR3 loop is CSARRGDTEAFF. CDR3 sequence (DNA): TGCAGCGCCCGCCGGGGGGACACTGAAGCTTTCTTT. The J gene is TRBJ1-1, the V gene TRBV29-1; possible D gene TRBD1, 5 bases. V was cut by 7 bases and J by 3 bases, with 12 bases left in between. The CDR3 loop spans 12 amino acids. The germline gives CDR1 SQVTM, CDR2 ANQGSEA.

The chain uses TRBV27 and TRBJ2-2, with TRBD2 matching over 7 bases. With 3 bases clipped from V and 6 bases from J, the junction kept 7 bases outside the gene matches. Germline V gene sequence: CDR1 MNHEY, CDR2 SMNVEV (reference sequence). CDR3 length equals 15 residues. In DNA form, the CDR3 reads TGTGCCAGCAGTTTGGTGGGAGGGCCCCCCGGGGAGCTGTTTTTT. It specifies CASSLVGGPPGELFF.

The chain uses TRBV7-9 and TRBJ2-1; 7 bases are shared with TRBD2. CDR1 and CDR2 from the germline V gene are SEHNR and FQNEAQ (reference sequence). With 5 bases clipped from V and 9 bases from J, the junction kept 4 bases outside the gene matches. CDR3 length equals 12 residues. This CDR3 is CASSRLASEQFF. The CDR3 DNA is TGTGCCAGCAGCCGACTAGCTTCTGAGCAGTTCTTC.

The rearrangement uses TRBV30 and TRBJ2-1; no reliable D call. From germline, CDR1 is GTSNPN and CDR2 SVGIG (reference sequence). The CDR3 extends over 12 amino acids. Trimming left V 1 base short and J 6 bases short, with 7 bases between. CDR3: CAWSGPGNEQFF. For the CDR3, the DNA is TGTGCCTGGAGTGGTCCCGGCAATGAGCAGTTCTTC.

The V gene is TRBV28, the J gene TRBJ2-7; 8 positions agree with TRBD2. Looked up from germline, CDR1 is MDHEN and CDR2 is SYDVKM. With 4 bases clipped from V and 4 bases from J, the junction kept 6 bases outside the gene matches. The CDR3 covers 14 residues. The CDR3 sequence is CASSYAGGEYEQYF. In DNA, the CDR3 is TGTGCCAGCAGTTACGCGGGAGGCGAGTACGAGCAGTACTTC.

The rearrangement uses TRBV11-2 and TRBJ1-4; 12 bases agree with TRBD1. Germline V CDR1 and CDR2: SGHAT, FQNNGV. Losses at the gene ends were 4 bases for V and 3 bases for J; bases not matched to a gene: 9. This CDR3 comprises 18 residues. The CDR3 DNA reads TGTGCCAGCAGCTCCGGGACAGGGGGCAAGAGTTCTAATGAAAAACTGTTTTTT. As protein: CASSSGTGGKSSNEKLFF.

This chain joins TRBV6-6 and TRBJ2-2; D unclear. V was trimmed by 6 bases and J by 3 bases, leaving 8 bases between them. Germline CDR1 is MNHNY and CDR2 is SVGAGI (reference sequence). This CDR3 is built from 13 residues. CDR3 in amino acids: CASRERDTGELFF. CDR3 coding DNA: TGTGCCAGCAGAGAACGGGACACCGGGGAGCTGTTTTTT.

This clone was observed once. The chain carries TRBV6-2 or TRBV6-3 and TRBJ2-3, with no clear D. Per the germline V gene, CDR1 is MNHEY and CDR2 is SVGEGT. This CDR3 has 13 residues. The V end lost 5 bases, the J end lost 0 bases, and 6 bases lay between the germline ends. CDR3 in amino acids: CASSHQSTDTQYF. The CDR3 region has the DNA TGTGCCAGCAGTCATCAGAGCACAGATACGCAGTATTTT.

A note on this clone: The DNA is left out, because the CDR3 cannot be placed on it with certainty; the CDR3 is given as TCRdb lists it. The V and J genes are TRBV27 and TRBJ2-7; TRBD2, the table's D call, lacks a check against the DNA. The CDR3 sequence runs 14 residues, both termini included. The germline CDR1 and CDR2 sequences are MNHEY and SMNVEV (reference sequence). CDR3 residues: CASSSSAGSYEQYF.

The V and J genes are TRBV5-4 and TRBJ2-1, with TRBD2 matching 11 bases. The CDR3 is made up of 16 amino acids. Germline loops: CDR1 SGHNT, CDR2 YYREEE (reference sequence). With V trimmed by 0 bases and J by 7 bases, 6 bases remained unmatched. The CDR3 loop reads CASSLVPSGRINEQFF. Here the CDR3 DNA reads TGTGCCAGCAGCTTGGTTCCTAGCGGGAGGATAAATGAGCAGTTCTTC.

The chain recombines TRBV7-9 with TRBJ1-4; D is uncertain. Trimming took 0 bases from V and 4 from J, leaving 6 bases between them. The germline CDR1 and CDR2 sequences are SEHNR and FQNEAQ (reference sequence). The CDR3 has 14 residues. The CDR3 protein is CASSLAELNEKLFF. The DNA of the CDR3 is TGTGCCAGCAGCTTAGCAGAACTTAATGAAAAACTGTTTTTT.

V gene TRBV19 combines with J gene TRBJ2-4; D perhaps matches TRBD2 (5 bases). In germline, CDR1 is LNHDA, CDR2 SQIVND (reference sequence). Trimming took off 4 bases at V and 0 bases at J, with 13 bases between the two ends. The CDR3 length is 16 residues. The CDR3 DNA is TGTGCCAGTAGTACAGTGAGCGGACTAGCCAAAAACATTCAGTACTTC. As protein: CASSTVSGLAKNIQYF.

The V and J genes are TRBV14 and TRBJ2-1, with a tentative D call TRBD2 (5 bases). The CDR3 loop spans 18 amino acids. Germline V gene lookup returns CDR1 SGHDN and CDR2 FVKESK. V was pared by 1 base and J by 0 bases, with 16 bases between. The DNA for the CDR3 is TGTGCCAGCAGCCAAGTGGTGCTAAGCGGACTCTCCTACAATGAGCAGTTCTTC. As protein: CASSQVVLSGLSYNEQFF.

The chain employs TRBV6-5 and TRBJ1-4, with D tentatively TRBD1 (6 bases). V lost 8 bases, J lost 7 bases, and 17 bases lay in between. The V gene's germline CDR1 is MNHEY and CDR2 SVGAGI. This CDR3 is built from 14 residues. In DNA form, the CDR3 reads TGTGCCAGCTCCCGAACAGGGTACGGTGAAAAACTGTTTTTT. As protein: CASSRTGYGEKLFF.

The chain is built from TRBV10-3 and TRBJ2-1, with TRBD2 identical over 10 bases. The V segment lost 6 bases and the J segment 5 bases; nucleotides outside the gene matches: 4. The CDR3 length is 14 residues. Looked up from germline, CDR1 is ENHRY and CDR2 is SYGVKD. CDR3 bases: TGTGCCATCAGGGGGACTAGCGACAACAATGAGCAGTTCTTC. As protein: CAIRGTSDNNEQFF.

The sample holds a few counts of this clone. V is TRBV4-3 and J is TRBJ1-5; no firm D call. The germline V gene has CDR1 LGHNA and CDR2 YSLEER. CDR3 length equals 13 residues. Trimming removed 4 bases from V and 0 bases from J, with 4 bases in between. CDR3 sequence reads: CASSLNSNQPQHF. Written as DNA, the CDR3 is TGCGCCAGCAGCCTTAATAGCAATCAGCCCCAGCATTTT.

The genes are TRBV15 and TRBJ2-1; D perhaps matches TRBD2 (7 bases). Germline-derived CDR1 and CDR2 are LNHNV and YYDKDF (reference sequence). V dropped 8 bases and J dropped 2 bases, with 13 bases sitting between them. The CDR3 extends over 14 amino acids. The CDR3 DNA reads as TGTGCCACCGGGGGGCGGGAGACCTACAATGAGCAGTTCTTC. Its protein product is CATGGRETYNEQFF.

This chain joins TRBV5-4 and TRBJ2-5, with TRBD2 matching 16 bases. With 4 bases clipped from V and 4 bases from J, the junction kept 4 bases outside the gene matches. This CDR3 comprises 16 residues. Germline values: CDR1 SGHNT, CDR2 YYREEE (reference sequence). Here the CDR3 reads CASSPGTSGRVETQYF. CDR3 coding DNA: TGTGCCAGCAGCCCCGGGACTAGCGGGAGGGTAGAGACCCAGTACTTC. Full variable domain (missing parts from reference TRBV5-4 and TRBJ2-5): ETGVTQSPTHLIKTRGQQVTLRCSSQSGHNTVSWYQQALGQGPQFIFQYYREEENGRGNFPPRFSGLQFPNYSSELNVNALELDDSALYLCASSPGTSGRVETQYFGPGTRLLVL.

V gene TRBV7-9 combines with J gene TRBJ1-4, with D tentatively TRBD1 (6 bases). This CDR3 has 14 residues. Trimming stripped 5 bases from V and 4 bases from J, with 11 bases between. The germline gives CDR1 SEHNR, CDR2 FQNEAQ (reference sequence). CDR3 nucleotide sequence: TGTGCCAGCAGCCTCTTACAGGGTAATGAAAAACTGTTTTTT. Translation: CASSLLQGNEKLFF. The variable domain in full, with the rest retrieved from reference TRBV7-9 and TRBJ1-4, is DTGVSQNPRHKITKRGQNVTFRCDPISEHNRLYWYRQTLGQGPEFLTYFQNEAQLEKSRLLSDRFSAERPKGSFSTLEIQRTEQGDSAMYLCASSLLQGNEKLFFGSGTQLSVL.

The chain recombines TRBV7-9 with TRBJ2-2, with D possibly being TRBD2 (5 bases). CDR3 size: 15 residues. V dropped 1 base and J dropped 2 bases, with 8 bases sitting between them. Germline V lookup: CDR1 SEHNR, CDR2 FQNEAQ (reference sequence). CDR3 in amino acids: CASSLVGRNTGELFF. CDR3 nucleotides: TGTGCCAGCAGCTTAGTGGGGAGAAACACCGGGGAGCTGTTTTTT.

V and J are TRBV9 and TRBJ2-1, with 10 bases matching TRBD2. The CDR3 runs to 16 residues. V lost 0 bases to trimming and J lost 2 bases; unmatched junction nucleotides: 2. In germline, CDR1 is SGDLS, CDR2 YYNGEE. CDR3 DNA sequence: TGTGCCAGCAGCGTAGCTGGGACTAGCGCCTACAATGAGCAGTTCTTC. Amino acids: CASSVAGTSAYNEQFF.

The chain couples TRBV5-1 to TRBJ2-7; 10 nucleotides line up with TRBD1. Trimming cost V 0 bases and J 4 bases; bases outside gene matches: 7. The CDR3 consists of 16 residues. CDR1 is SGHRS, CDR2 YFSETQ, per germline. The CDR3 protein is CASSLAMRQGAYEQYF. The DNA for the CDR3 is TGCGCCAGCAGCTTGGCCATGAGACAGGGGGCTTACGAGCAGTACTTC.

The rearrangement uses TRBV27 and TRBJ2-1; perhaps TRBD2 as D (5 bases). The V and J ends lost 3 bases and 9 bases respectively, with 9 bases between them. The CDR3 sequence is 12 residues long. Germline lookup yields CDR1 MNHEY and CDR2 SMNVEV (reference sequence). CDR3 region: CASSFQGGEQFF. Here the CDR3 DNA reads TGTGCCAGCAGTTTCCAAGGAGGTGAGCAGTTCTTC.

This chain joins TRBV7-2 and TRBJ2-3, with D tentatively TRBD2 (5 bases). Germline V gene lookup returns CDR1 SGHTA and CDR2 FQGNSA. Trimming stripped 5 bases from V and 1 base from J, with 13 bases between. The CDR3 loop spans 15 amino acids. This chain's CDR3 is CASSLRGSGTDTQYF. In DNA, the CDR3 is TGTGCCAGCAGCCTCCGGGGTAGCGGCACAGATACGCAGTATTTT.

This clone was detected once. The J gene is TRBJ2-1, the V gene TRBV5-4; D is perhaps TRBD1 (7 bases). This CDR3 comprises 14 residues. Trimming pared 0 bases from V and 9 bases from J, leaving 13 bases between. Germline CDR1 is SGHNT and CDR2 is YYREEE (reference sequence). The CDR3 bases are TGTGCCAGCAGCTTGGGGGCAGGGGGAGGTGAGCAGTTCTTC. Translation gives CASSLGAGGGEQFF.

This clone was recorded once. CDR3 DNA: TGTGCCCGGCGGACAGAACGGACTGAAGCTTTCTTT. This sequence encodes CARRTERTEAFF. This chain joins TRBV30 and TRBJ1-1, with D tentatively TRBD1 (6 bases). From germline, CDR1 is GTSNPN and CDR2 SVGIG (reference sequence). The length of the CDR3 is 12 residues. The V end lost 8 bases, the J end lost 5 bases, and 15 bases lay between the germline ends.

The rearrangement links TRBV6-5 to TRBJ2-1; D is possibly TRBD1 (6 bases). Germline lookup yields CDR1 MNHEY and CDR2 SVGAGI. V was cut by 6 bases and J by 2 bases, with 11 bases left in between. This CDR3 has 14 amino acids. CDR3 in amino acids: CASRPTGAYNEQFF. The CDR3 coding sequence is TGTGCCAGCAGGCCGACAGGAGCCTACAATGAGCAGTTCTTC.

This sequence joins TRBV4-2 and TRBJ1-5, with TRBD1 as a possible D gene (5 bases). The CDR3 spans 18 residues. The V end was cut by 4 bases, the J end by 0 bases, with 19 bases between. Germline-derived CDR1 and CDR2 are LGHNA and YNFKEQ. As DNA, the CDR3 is TGTGCCAGCAGCCCTGGGGCTGGGGCGGCATATAGCAATCAGCCCCAGCATTTT. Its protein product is CASSPGAGAAYSNQPQHF.